One and the same sample provided the 32 T cell receptor beta chains below, sequenced in a study of blood T cell repertoires in COVID-19. TCRdb's table, derived via immunoSEQ multiplex PCR, lists solely in-frame clones and lacks some. This sample has around 140,000 clones, with about 75% found just once. Sequenced input: PBMCs or T cells enriched from blood (not recorded which). These receptors all come from a woman in her fifties or sixties who had recovered from COVID-19.

This clone was seen just once. The V gene is TRBV14, the J gene TRBJ2-1; D is possibly TRBD1 (6 bases). Germline V gene lookup returns CDR1 SGHDN and CDR2 FVKESK. CDR3 length: 16 residues. V was shortened by 1 base and J by 7 bases, with 17 bases between the two germline ends. CDR3 amino acids: CASSQVGGAGANEQFF. The CDR3 DNA follows: TGTGCCAGCAGCCAAGTAGGAGGTGCAGGGGCGAATGAGCAGTTCTTC.

The chain couples TRBV10-3 to TRBJ1-1; 8 nucleotides line up with TRBD1. The junction had 5 bases not matched to a gene; V was cut back by 8 bases and J by 3 bases. CDR1 is ENHRY, CDR2 SYGVKD, per germline. The CDR3 runs to 13 residues. Here the CDR3 DNA reads TGTGCCATCTCAGGGGGCGCGGACACTGAAGCTTTCTTT. Its translation: CAISGGADTEAFF.

A note on this clone: Other nucleotide sequences in the sample specify the same CDR3. The chain couples TRBV28 to TRBJ1-5, with a possible D match to TRBD1 (5 bases). V gave up 3 bases and J gave up 2 bases, with 11 bases separating them. This CDR3 region has 15 residues. The V gene's germline CDR1 is MDHEN and CDR2 SYDVKM. In DNA, the CDR3 is TGTGCCAGCAGTTTTCGGCAGGGTGGCAATCAGCCCCAGCATTTT. Protein sequence: CASSFRQGGNQPQHF. The entire variable domain, with the rest obtained from reference TRBV28 and TRBJ1-5, is as follows: DVKVTQSSRYLVKRTGEKVFLECVQDMDHENMFWYRQDPGLGLRLIYFSYDVKMKEKGDIPEGYSVSREKKERFSLILESASTNQTSMYLCASSFRQGGNQPQHFGDGTRLSIL.

The rearrangement links TRBV14 to TRBJ1-1; no definite D call. Per the germline V gene, CDR1 is SGHDN and CDR2 is FVKESK. V was trimmed by 0 bases and J by 3 bases, leaving 8 bases between them. CDR3 length: 14 residues. The DNA for the CDR3 is TGTGCCAGCAGCCAAGAAAGAGGAGACACTGAAGCTTTCTTT. Its translation: CASSQERGDTEAFF.

The chain combines TRBV18 with TRBJ1-1; D gene unclear. V lost 3 bases and J lost 6, with 11 bases in between. The germline V gene has CDR1 KGHSH and CDR2 LQKENI. This CDR3 has 13 residues. The CDR3 nucleotides are TGTGCCAGCTCACCGACTGGTAATTCTGAAGCTTTCTTT. Amino acid sequence: CASSPTGNSEAFF.

The rearrangement joins TRBV18 to TRBJ1-6, with D unclear. V lost 1 base and J lost 10, with 8 bases in between. Germline-derived CDR1 and CDR2 are KGHSH and LQKENI. The CDR3 is made up of 13 amino acids. The CDR3 region has the DNA TGTGCCAGCTCACCACGCGGGGAATCACCCCTCCACTTT. Translating it yields CASSPRGESPLHF.

The chain combines TRBV5-1 with TRBJ1-6, with TRBD1 as a possible D gene (6 bases). Germline V lookup: CDR1 SGHRS, CDR2 YFSETQ. CDR3 length: 15 amino acids. The germline V and J ends were trimmed by 4 bases and 7 bases, with 15 bases remaining between them. The CDR3 spells CASSGGQGSNSPLHF. The CDR3 DNA follows: TGCGCCAGCAGCGGGGGCCAGGGGTCAAATTCACCCCTCCACTTT.

CDR3 in amino acids: CAWSENRFGYTF. Here the CDR3 DNA reads TGTGCCTGGAGTGAAAACAGGTTCGGCTACACCTTC. The V call is TRBV30, the J call TRBJ1-2; TRBD1 might be the D (5 bases). V dropped 1 base and J dropped 8 bases, with 11 bases sitting between them. The germline gives CDR1 GTSNPN, CDR2 SVGIG (reference sequence). The CDR3 runs to 12 residues.

This sequence joins TRBV3-1 (or the pseudogene TRBV3-2) and TRBJ2-7, with 9 bases lining up with TRBD2. Germline CDR1 and CDR2: LGHDT and YNNKEL (reference sequence). The trim removed 5 bases at V and 5 bases at J, leaving 10 bases unmatched. The CDR3 contains 15 residues. The CDR3 reads CASSYPAGGTDEQYF. The CDR3 nucleotides read TGTGCCAGCAGCTACCCAGCGGGAGGTACGGACGAGCAGTACTTC.

This rearrangement joins TRBV2 to TRBJ1-2; no clear D. The CDR3 consists of 14 residues. From germline, CDR1 is SNHLY and CDR2 FYNNEI. Trimming took off 2 bases at V and 6 bases at J, with 13 bases between the two ends. CDR3 residues: CASSEQLQYDGYTF. For the CDR3, the DNA is TGTGCCAGCAGTGAACAGTTACAGTATGATGGCTACACCTTC.

The chain couples TRBV2 to TRBJ2-7; TRBD1 matches at 11 bases. The length of the CDR3 is 14 residues. J lost 2 bases, V lost 6 bases, and 3 bases had no gene match. Germline lookup yields CDR1 SNHLY and CDR2 FYNNEI. Written as DNA, the CDR3 is TGTGCCAGCAGGGGGACAGGGGGGACCTACGAGCAGTACTTC. Translated: CASRGTGGTYEQYF.

V and J are TRBV5-1 and TRBJ2-2; the D gene is possibly TRBD1 (5 bases). The germline CDR1 and CDR2 sequences are SGHRS and YFSETQ. The CDR3 length is 14 residues. V shed 4 bases and J shed 6 bases, with 13 bases lying between them. Here the CDR3 reads CASSRTNEAGELFF. CDR3 sequence (DNA): TGCGCCAGCAGCCGGACAAACGAGGCCGGGGAGCTGTTTTTT. Full variable domain (outside the CDR3, taken from reference TRBV5-1 and TRBJ2-2): KAGVTQTPRYLIKTRGQQVTLSCSPISGHRSVSWYQQTPGQGLQFLFEYFSETQRNKGNFPGRFSGRQFSNSRSEMNVSTLELGDSALYLCASSRTNEAGELFFGEGSRLTVL.

The chain links TRBV6-5 to TRBJ2-3, with 9 bases matching TRBD2. This CDR3 spans 15 amino acids. CDR1 is MNHEY, CDR2 SVGAGI, per germline. J gave up 3 bases and V 3 bases, and 4 bases lay outside the gene matches. CDR3 bases: TGTGCCAGCAGTTATCGTAGCGGGGGTACAGATACGCAGTATTTT. Its translation: CASSYRSGGTDTQYF.

V usage is TRBV9 and J usage is TRBJ1-2; 10 nucleotides line up with TRBD1. Germline lookup yields CDR1 SGDLS and CDR2 YYNGEE. The CDR3 consists of 17 residues. The V segment lost 3 bases and the J segment 4 bases; nucleotides outside the gene matches: 12. CDR3 region: CASSAQRDRGLGYGYTF. The DNA of the CDR3 is TGTGCCAGCAGCGCTCAGAGGGACAGGGGATTGGGCTATGGCTACACCTTC. Using reference TRBV9 and TRBJ1-2 for the parts outside the CDR3, the full variable domain is DSGVTQTPKHLITATGQRVTLRCSPRSGDLSVYWYQQSLDQGLQFLIQYYNGEERAKGNILERFSAQQFPDLHSELNLSSLELGDSALYFCASSAQRDRGLGYGYTFGSGTRLTVV.

The V gene is TRBV2, the J gene TRBJ1-2; 7 bases are shared with TRBD1. The germline gives CDR1 SNHLY, CDR2 FYNNEI. With 7 bases clipped from V and 4 bases from J, the junction kept 9 bases outside the gene matches. The CDR3 is made up of 14 amino acids. The CDR3 DNA is TGTGCCAGCAAGGATGAGGGGGCTGTCTATGGCTACACCTTC. Its protein product is CASKDEGAVYGYTF.

This clone was found once. V usage is TRBV5-8 and J usage is TRBJ2-3; no firm D call. V gave up 5 bases and J gave up 5 bases, with 9 bases separating them. The CDR3 consists of 12 residues. Germline values: CDR1 SGHTS, CDR2 YDEGEE. The CDR3 bases are TGTGCCAGCAGGCCATCGGGAGATACGCAGTATTTT. Translated: CASRPSGDTQYF.

The chain joins TRBV7-8 to TRBJ2-5; no clear D gene. V was shortened by 5 bases and J by 5 bases, with 12 bases between the two germline ends. CDR1 and CDR2 (germline): SGHVS, FQNEAQ. The CDR3 extends over 13 amino acids. The CDR3 here is CASSTELKETQYF. In nucleotides, the CDR3 is TGTGCCAGCAGCACCGAGCTTAAGGAGACCCAGTACTTC.

The chain joins TRBV2 to TRBJ2-7, with D possibly matching TRBD1 (6 bases). Germline assignment: CDR1 SNHLY and CDR2 FYNNEI. Trimming cost V 7 bases and J 6 bases, with 25 bases left between them. The CDR3 spans 16 residues. The CDR3 region has the DNA TGTGCCAGCATTCCCACCCAGGGGAGTATATCAAGCGAGCAGTACTTC. It encodes CASIPTQGSISSEQYF.

J is TRBJ2-6 and V is TRBV29-1; maybe TRBD1 (6 bases). The germline V gene encodes CDR1 SQVTM and CDR2 ANQGSEA. There are 17 residues in the CDR3. V lost 3 bases and J lost 0, with 15 bases in between. The CDR3 DNA reads TGCAGCGTTGAGGGAACAGGGAGACTCTCTGGGGCCAACGTCCTGACTTTC. Translating it yields CSVEGTGRLSGANVLTF.

This chain joins TRBV5-4 and TRBJ1-1, with 9 positions matching TRBD1. V gave up 4 bases and J gave up 7 bases; unmatched junction bases: 11. The CDR3 covers 15 residues. CDR1 SGHNT and CDR2 YYREEE come from the germline V gene (reference sequence). CDR3 protein: CASSAGQGSYLEAFF. In DNA, the CDR3 is TGTGCCAGCAGCGCCGGACAGGGGAGTTACCTTGAAGCTTTCTTT.

The chain is built from TRBV5-5 and TRBJ2-6; 10 nucleotides agree with TRBD1. This CDR3 comprises 20 residues. Losses at the gene ends were 4 bases for V and 0 bases for J; bases not matched to a gene: 13. Per germline, CDR1 SGHKS and CDR2 YYEKEE (reference sequence). This CDR3 is CASSVLYPGQGTSGANVLTF. The CDR3, as DNA: TGTGCCAGCAGCGTATTATATCCGGGACAGGGGACCTCTGGGGCCAACGTCCTGACTTTC.

In nucleotides, the CDR3 is TGTGCCAGCAGCTTAGGTATCCAGGAGCAGTACTTC. Translating gives CASSLGIQEQYF. The V gene is TRBV11-2, the J gene TRBJ2-7; D not certain. The CDR3 is made up of 12 amino acids. V was cut by 1 base and J by 7 bases, with 8 bases left in between. Germline CDR1 is SGHAT and CDR2 is FQNNGV.

This chain joins TRBV30 and TRBJ1-5; possibly TRBD1 for D (6 bases). Germline V lookup: CDR1 GTSNPN, CDR2 SVGIG (reference sequence). V lost 4 bases and J lost 7, with 14 bases in between. The CDR3 sequence is 13 residues long. CDR3 protein: CAWNGGWEQPQHF. CDR3 DNA: TGTGCCTGGAATGGGGGCTGGGAACAGCCCCAGCATTTT.

J is TRBJ1-1 and V is TRBV6-5; D is perhaps TRBD1 (6 bases). The V gene lost 6 bases and the J gene lost 4 bases, with 15 bases spanning the gap. Germline V gene sequence: CDR1 MNHEY, CDR2 SVGAGI. The CDR3 contains 14 residues. The CDR3 DNA reads as TGTGCCAGCAGCCCGAGGACAGAACTCACTGAAGCTTTCTTT. Translating gives CASSPRTELTEAFF.

The gene calls are TRBV11-3 and TRBJ1-3; maybe TRBD1 (5 bases). Germline CDR1 SGHNT, CDR2 YENEEA. The V end lost 4 bases, the J end lost 2 bases, and 9 bases lay between the germline ends. CDR3 length: 14 residues. CDR3 nucleotide sequence: TGTGCCAGCAGCTGGTGGGGGGCTGGAAACACCATATATTTT. The encoded protein is CASSWWGAGNTIYF.

This clone appeared a single time. The chain links TRBV7-6 to TRBJ2-5; 15 nucleotides align to TRBD2. V shed 5 bases, J shed 2 bases, and the junction held 9 bases outside the gene matches. Per the germline V gene, CDR1 is SGHVS and CDR2 is FNYEAQ. The CDR3 loop spans 18 amino acids. CDR3 sequence reads: CASSRGTSGRWRQETQYF. Here the CDR3 DNA reads TGTGCCAGCAGCCGAGGGACTAGCGGGAGGTGGCGACAAGAGACCCAGTACTTC.

This sequence joins TRBV28 and TRBJ1-1; D might be TRBD1 (6 bases). This CDR3 spans 16 amino acids. Trimming cost V 3 bases and J 4 bases, with 18 bases left between them. Germline loops: CDR1 MDHEN, CDR2 SYDVKM. DNA for the CDR3: TGTGCCAGCAGTTTTAGGCGGGGGCGATCGGGCACTGAAGCTTTCTTT. Residues: CASSFRRGRSGTEAFF.

The gene calls are TRBV20-1 and TRBJ2-1, with D unclear. Germline CDR1 and CDR2: DFQATT and SNEGSKA (reference sequence). The CDR3 is 11 amino acids. Trimming removed 3 bases from V and 4 bases from J, with 4 bases in between. The CDR3 DNA is TGCAGTGCTAGGGAGTACAATGAGCAGTTCTTC. Translated, it gives CSAREYNEQFF.

V usage is TRBV7-8 and J usage is TRBJ1-5; 9 nucleotides align to TRBD1. With 5 bases clipped from V and 0 bases from J, the junction kept 5 bases outside the gene matches. This CDR3 has 16 amino acids. CDR1 is SGHVS, CDR2 FQNEAQ, per germline. The CDR3 coding sequence is TGTGCCAGCAGCCCCTGGGACAGGGCTAGCAATCAGCCCCAGCATTTT. Translating gives CASSPWDRASNQPQHF.

V and J are TRBV3-1 (or the pseudogene TRBV3-2) and TRBJ2-3, with a tentative D call TRBD1 (5 bases). The CDR3 has 15 residues. Germline assignment: CDR1 LGHDT and CDR2 YNNKEL (reference sequence). Trimming took 0 bases from V and 4 from J, leaving 11 bases between them. The CDR3: CASSQDFVGADTQYF. The CDR3 nucleotides are TGTGCCAGCAGCCAAGATTTTGTAGGGGCAGATACGCAGTATTTT.

The chain carries TRBV10-3 and TRBJ1-3, with D maybe TRBD1 (6 bases). Trimming removed 10 bases from V and 0 bases from J, with 13 bases in between. Germline V gene sequence: CDR1 ENHRY, CDR2 SYGVKD. The CDR3 loop spans 14 amino acids. The CDR3 bases are TGTGCCACGAGGGGGAGTCGCTCTGGAAACACCATATATTTT. Translated: CATRGSRSGNTIYF.

The V and J genes are TRBV9 and TRBJ2-7; TRBD1 matches at 9 bases. CDR1 SGDLS and CDR2 YYNGEE come from the germline V gene. The CDR3 has 15 residues. The J segment lost 6 bases and the V segment lost 4 bases, leaving 11 bases of the junction unmatched. The CDR3 DNA follows: TGTGCCAGCAGCCCTTCGGGACAGGGCAAAGGCGAGCAGTACTTC. Protein sequence: CASSPSGQGKGEQYF. Full variable domain (rest looked up from reference TRBV9 and TRBJ2-7): DSGVTQTPKHLITATGQRVTLRCSPRSGDLSVYWYQQSLDQGLQFLIQYYNGEERAKGNILERFSAQQFPDLHSELNLSSLELGDSALYFCASSPSGQGKGEQYFGPGTRLTVT.